This section outlines one TCR beta chain sequence together with its context. This CDR3 is built from 14 residues. The germline V gene encodes CDR1 MNHEY and CDR2 SVGAGI. V lost 10 bases to trimming and J lost 9 bases; unmatched junction nucleotides: 10. The data are from a study of T cell responses to AZD1222 COVID-19 vaccine. Method: immunoSEQ multiplex PCR; TCRdb's copy keeps in-frame clones and lacks some. Of around 110,000 clones in the sample, roughly 90% were seen once. Here the sequenced sample was peripheral blood, taken on day 0 of AZD1222 vaccination. The clonotype was recovered from an adult in good health. The J gene is TRBJ1-6, the V gene TRBV6-5; 9 nucleotides match TRBD1. CDR3 residues: CATQPGQGVSPLHF. CDR3 DNA: TGTGCCACGCAGCCGGGACAGGGAGTTTCACCCCTCCACTTT.